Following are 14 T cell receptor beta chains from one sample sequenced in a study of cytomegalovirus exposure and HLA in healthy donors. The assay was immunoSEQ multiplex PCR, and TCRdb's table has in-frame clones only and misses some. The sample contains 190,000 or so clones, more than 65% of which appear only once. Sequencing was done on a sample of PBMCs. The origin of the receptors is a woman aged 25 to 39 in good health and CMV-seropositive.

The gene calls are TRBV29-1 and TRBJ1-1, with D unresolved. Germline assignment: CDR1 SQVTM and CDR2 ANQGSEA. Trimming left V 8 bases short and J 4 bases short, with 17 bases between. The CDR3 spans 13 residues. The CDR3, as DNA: TGCAGCCCGCCGAGCCGGCCAGGCACTGAAGCTTTCTTT. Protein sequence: CSPPSRPGTEAFF.

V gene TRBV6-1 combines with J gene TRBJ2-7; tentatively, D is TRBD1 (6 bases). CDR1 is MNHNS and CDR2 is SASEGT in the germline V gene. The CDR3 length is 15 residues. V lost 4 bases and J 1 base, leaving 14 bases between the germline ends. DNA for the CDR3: TGTGCCAGCAGTGCAAACAGGGATGCGTCCTACGAGCAGTACTTC. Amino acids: CASSANRDASYEQYF.

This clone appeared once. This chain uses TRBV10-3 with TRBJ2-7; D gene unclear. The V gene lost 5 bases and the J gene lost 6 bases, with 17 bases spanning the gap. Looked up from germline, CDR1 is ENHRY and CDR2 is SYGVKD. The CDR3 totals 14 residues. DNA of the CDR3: TGTGCCATCAGTACTACAAGGTTCGGCGGCGAGCAGTACTTC. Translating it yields CAISTTRFGGEQYF.

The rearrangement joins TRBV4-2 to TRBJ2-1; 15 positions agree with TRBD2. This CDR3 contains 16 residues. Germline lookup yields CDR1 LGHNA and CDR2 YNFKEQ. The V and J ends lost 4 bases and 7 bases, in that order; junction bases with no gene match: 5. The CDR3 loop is CASSPGLAGGPNEQFF. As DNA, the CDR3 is TGTGCCAGCAGCCCTGGACTAGCGGGAGGGCCGAATGAGCAGTTCTTC.

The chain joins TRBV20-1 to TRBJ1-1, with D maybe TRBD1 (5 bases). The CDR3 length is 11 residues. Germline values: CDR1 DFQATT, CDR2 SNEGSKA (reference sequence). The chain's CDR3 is CRLGVNTEAFF. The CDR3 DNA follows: TGCAGGCTAGGGGTGAACACTGAAGCTTTCTTT.

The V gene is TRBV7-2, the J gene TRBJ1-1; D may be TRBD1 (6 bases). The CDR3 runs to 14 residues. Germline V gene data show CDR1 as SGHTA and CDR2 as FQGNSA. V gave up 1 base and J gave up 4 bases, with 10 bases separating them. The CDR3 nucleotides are TGTGCCAGCAGCTTAGGAGGACAGATCACTGAAGCTTTCTTT. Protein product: CASSLGGQITEAFF.

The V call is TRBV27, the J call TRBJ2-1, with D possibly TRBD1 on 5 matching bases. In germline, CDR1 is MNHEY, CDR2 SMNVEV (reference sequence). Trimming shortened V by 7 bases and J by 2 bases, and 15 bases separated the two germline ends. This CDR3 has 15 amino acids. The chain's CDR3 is CASKQGAPTYNEQFF. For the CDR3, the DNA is TGTGCCAGCAAACAAGGGGCCCCCACCTACAATGAGCAGTTCTTC.

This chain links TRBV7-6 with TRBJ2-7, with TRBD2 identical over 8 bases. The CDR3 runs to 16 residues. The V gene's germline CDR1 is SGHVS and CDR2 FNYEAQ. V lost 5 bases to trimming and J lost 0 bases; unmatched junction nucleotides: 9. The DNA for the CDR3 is TGTGCCAGCAGCCGGGCTGGTAGCGGGGTCTCCTACGAGCAGTACTTC. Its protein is CASSRAGSGVSYEQYF.

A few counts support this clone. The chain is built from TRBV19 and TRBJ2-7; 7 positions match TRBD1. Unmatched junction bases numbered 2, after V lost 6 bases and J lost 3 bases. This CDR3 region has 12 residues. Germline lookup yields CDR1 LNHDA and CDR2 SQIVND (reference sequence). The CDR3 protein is CASSTGDYEQYF. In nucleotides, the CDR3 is TGTGCCAGTAGCACAGGGGACTACGAGCAGTACTTC.

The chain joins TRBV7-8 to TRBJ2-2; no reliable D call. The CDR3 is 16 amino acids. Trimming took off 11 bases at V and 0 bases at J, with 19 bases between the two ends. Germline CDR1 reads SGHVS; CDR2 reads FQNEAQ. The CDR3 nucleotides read TGTGCCTGCGCACCCCTCGTTAGTTCGAACACCGGGGAGCTGTTTTTT. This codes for CACAPLVSSNTGELFF.

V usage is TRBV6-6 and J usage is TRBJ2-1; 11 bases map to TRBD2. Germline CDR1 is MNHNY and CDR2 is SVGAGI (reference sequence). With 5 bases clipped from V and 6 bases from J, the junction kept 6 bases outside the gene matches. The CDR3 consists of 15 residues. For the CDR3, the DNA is TGTGCCAGCAGTCACACTAGCGGGAGTCGCAATGAGCAGTTCTTC. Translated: CASSHTSGSRNEQFF.

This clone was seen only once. The CDR3 nucleotides are TGCGCCAGCAGTGAGTCGTCAGGGAACGATCAGCCCCAGCATTTT. It codes for CASSESSGNDQPQHF. V gene TRBV10-2 combines with J gene TRBJ1-5; tentatively, D is TRBD1 (5 bases). CDR1 and CDR2 (germline): WSHSY, SAAADI. The CDR3 has 15 amino acids. V shed 0 bases and J shed 5 bases, with 11 bases lying between them.

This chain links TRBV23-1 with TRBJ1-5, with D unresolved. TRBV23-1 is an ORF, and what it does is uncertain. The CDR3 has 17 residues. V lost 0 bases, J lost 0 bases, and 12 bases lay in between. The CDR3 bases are TGCGCCAGCAGTCAATCGGAGTGCACGCTTAGCAATCAGCCCCAGCATTTT. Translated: CASSQSECTLSNQPQHF.

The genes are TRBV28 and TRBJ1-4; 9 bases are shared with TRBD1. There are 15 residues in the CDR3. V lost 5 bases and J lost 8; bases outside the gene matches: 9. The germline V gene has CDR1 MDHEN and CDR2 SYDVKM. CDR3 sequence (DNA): TGTGCCAGCAGTCCCAGGGACAGGGTAGGGGAAAAACTGTTTTTT. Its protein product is CASSPRDRVGEKLFF.